These T cell receptor beta chains were read from a single sample in a study of blood T cell repertoires in COVID-19. The protocol was immunoSEQ multiplex PCR, while the TCRdb copy is restricted to in-frame clones and leaves out a portion. The sample shows 250,000 or so clones, 75% to 90% of them seen only once. Sequencing input: PBMCs or T cells enriched from blood (not recorded which). Receptor source: a woman aged 40 to 50 who had been exposed to COVID-19. Both conserved end residues are part of each CDR3. Each record gives: J gene, V gene, clone size, D gene, CDR3 DNA, CDR3 protein. D genes are given only for firm matches. Size is stated for part of the rows, as once, few or many counts, or as a class when the clone is expanded.

J gene: TRBJ1-6
V gene: TRBV2
clone size: .
D gene: .
CDR3 DNA: TGTGCCAGCAGTGGGGAGCGGGGACCCCTCCACTTT
CDR3 protein: CASSGERGPLHF

J gene: TRBJ2-1
V gene: TRBV24-1
clone size: .
D gene: .
CDR3 DNA: TGTGCCACCAGTGACCCGGCTGAGGCCACCTACAATGAGCAGTTCTTC
CDR3 protein: CATSDPAEATYNEQFF

J gene: TRBJ1-4
V gene: TRBV7-2
clone size: .
D gene: TRBD1
CDR3 DNA: TGTGCCAGCAGCCAACGGTCTGGACAGGGGGGCGGGAAACTGTTTTTT
CDR3 protein: CASSQRSGQGGGKLFF

J gene: TRBJ1-5
V gene: TRBV28
clone size: .
D gene: .
CDR3 DNA: TGTGCCAGCAGCCCCTACGAGGGCTTCAATCAGCCCCAGCATTTT
CDR3 protein: CASSPYEGFNQPQHF

J gene: TRBJ2-1
V gene: TRBV3-1/TRBV3-2
clone size: .
D gene: TRBD2
CDR3 DNA: TGTGCCAGCAGCCAGGGGAAATGGAGCGGGGGGGTCTATGAGCAGTTCTTC
CDR3 protein: CASSQGKWSGGVYEQFF

J gene: TRBJ1-2
V gene: TRBV30
clone size: .
D gene: .
CDR3 DNA: TGTGCCTGGACGCGGCGTTATGGCTACACCTTC
CDR3 protein: CAWTRRYGYTF

J gene: TRBJ2-7
V gene: TRBV5-8
clone size: few
D gene: .
CDR3 DNA: TGTGCCAGCAGGCCGCGGCGCGGAGCCTACGAGCAGTACTTC
CDR3 protein: CASRPRRGAYEQYF

J gene: TRBJ1-5
V gene: TRBV7-8
clone size: .
D gene: .
CDR3 DNA: TGTGCCAGCAGCTTACAGGGGCCCCTTAATCAGCCCCAGCATTTT
CDR3 protein: CASSLQGPLNQPQHF

J gene: TRBJ1-2
V gene: TRBV7-2
clone size: .
D gene: .
CDR3 DNA: TGTGCCAGCAGCTTCGGAGGGGAAGGCTACACCTTC
CDR3 protein: CASSFGGEGYTF

J gene: TRBJ2-7
V gene: TRBV21-1
clone size: .
D gene: .
CDR3 DNA: TGTGCCAGCAGCAAAGCTTTGAAGGGACAGACTATCTACGAGCAGTACTTC
CDR3 protein: CASSKALKGQTIYEQYF

J gene: TRBJ2-2
V gene: TRBV7-3
clone size: .
D gene: TRBD1
CDR3 DNA: TGTGCCAGCAGCTTAGAGGGGGCGCGTCTCACCGGGGAGCTGTTTTTT
CDR3 protein: CASSLEGARLTGELFF

J gene: TRBJ1-2
V gene: TRBV4-2
clone size: .
D gene: .
CDR3 DNA: TGTGCCAGCAGCCAAGAATCCAACGGGGATAGGGGCTACACCTTC
CDR3 protein: CASSQESNGDRGYTF

J gene: TRBJ2-3
V gene: TRBV27
clone size: .
D gene: TRBD1
CDR3 DNA: TGTGCCACCAGACAGGGGGCAATAGATACGCAGTATTTT
CDR3 protein: CATRQGAIDTQYF

J gene: TRBJ1-5
V gene: TRBV24-1
clone size: .
D gene: .
CDR3 DNA: TGTGCCACCAGTGATAGGAGTGGTGGCAATCAGCCCCAGCATTTT
CDR3 protein: CATSDRSGGNQPQHF

J gene: TRBJ2-1
V gene: TRBV19
clone size: .
D gene: TRBD1
CDR3 DNA: TGTGCCAGTAGTGCTACCGGGACAGGGTACAATGAGCAGTTCTTC
CDR3 protein: CASSATGTGYNEQFF

J gene: TRBJ1-2
V gene: TRBV4-1
clone size: .
D gene: .
CDR3 DNA: TGCGCCAGCAGCCAAGACTGGGGGGGTATTTCTTCCTATGGCTACACCTTC
CDR3 protein: CASSQDWGGISSYGYTF

J gene: TRBJ1-1
V gene: TRBV5-1
clone size: .
D gene: TRBD1
CDR3 DNA: TGTGCCAGCAGCCCGGGACAGGGGGGGACTGAAGCTTTCTTT
CDR3 protein: CASSPGQGGTEAFF

J gene: TRBJ1-5
V gene: TRBV14
clone size: .
D gene: TRBD1
CDR3 DNA: TGTGCCAGCAGCCATCTCGGGACAGGAACGTATAGCAATCAGCCCCAGCATTTT
CDR3 protein: CASSHLGTGTYSNQPQHF

J gene: TRBJ2-1
V gene: TRBV19
clone size: .
D gene: .
CDR3 DNA: TGTGCCAGTAGCCCGGAAGGGGCCGTTACAGTTTGGAATGAGCAGTTCTTC
CDR3 protein: CASSPEGAVTVWNEQFF

J gene: TRBJ2-2
V gene: TRBV14
clone size: .
D gene: .
CDR3 DNA: TGTGCCAGCAGCCAAGAGGTCGTGGCCACCGGGGAGCTGTTTTTT
CDR3 protein: CASSQEVVATGELFF

J gene: TRBJ2-2
V gene: TRBV7-3
clone size: few
D gene: TRBD2
CDR3 DNA: TGTGCCAGCAGCCTGGGACTAGTCGGTGTAGCCGGGGAGCTGTTTTTT
CDR3 protein: CASSLGLVGVAGELFF

J gene: TRBJ1-6
V gene: TRBV28
clone size: .
D gene: TRBD1
CDR3 DNA: TGTGCCAGCAGTTCAACAGGGGGAGGGTATAATTCACCCCTCCACTTT
CDR3 protein: CASSSTGGGYNSPLHF